The next 26 T cell receptor beta chains were all read from a single sample in a study of blood T cell repertoires in COVID-19. Repertoires were generated with immunoSEQ multiplex PCR, while TCRdb's copy carries only in-frame clones and drops some. The profile shows fewer than 35,000 clones, 65% to 90% of them singletons. The specimen sequenced was peripheral blood. The origin of the receptors is an elderly man with active COVID-19.

The gene calls are TRBV12-5 and TRBJ2-1; TRBD1 might be the D (7 bases). CDR3 length: 15 amino acids. Germline lookup yields CDR1 LGHNT and CDR2 FRNRAP. The germline V and J ends were trimmed by 6 bases and 4 bases, with 16 bases remaining between them. The CDR3 spells CASGRGDRTYNEQFF. In nucleotides, the CDR3 is TGTGCTAGTGGCCGCGGGGACAGAACTTACAATGAGCAGTTCTTC.

V usage is TRBV30 and J usage is TRBJ1-5; 9 bases are a match to TRBD1. Germline values: CDR1 GTSNPN, CDR2 SVGIG (reference sequence). J was trimmed by 8 bases and V by 5 bases; bases with no gene match: 10. The CDR3 consists of 14 residues. CDR3: CAWGKDRGEEPQHF. The CDR3 bases are TGTGCCTGGGGGAAGGACAGGGGTGAGGAGCCCCAGCATTTT.

This chain uses TRBV7-8 with TRBJ2-6; 12 bases map to TRBD2. Germline V CDR1 and CDR2: SGHVS, FQNEAQ. Germline trimming cut 5 bases from V and 0 bases from J; bases unmatched to any gene: 5. There are 18 residues in the CDR3. CDR3 amino acids: CASSRGLAGTSGANVLTF. CDR3 DNA: TGTGCCAGCAGCCGAGGACTAGCGGGGACCTCTGGGGCCAACGTCCTGACTTTC.

This chain joins TRBV6-5 and TRBJ2-1, with D unclear. V was pared by 6 bases and J by 8 bases, with 8 bases between. Germline V gene lookup returns CDR1 MNHEY and CDR2 SVGAGI. The CDR3 extends over 11 amino acids. CDR3 nucleotide sequence: TGTGCCAGCAGGAAACGAGATGAGCAGTTCTTC. This translates into CASRKRDEQFF.

This rearrangement joins TRBV28 to TRBJ1-2; D remains ambiguous. The CDR3 sequence is 13 residues long. Germline-derived CDR1 and CDR2 are MDHEN and SYDVKM. V lost 1 base and J lost 8, with 11 bases in between. CDR3 protein: CASSLSGRRGYTF. The CDR3, as DNA: TGTGCCAGCAGTTTATCCGGCAGGAGGGGCTACACCTTC.

The chain is built from TRBV3-1 (or the pseudogene TRBV3-2) and TRBJ2-2; TRBD1 agrees at 9 bases. The CDR3 has 15 residues. CDR1 is LGHDT and CDR2 is YNNKEL in the germline V gene (reference sequence). Unmatched junction bases numbered 4, after V lost 3 bases and J lost 5 bases. CDR3 protein: CASSHRDRATGELFF. DNA of the CDR3: TGTGCCAGCAGCCACCGGGACAGGGCGACCGGGGAGCTGTTTTTT.

The genes are TRBV9 and TRBJ2-1; possible D gene TRBD1, 6 bases. This CDR3 region has 13 residues. Germline V gene sequence: CDR1 SGDLS, CDR2 YYNGEE. Trimming cost V 2 bases and J 7 bases, with 10 bases left between them. The CDR3 DNA sequence: TGTGCCAGCAGCGTCGACAGGCAGAATGAGCAGTTCTTC. Its protein product is CASSVDRQNEQFF.

This chain joins TRBV5-1 and TRBJ1-2; no reliable D call. Deletions cut 1 base from V and 3 bases from J, with 13 bases between. Germline V gene sequence: CDR1 SGHRS, CDR2 YFSETQ. The CDR3 runs to 15 residues. In DNA, the CDR3 is TGCGCCAGCAGCTTGTCAGGTCTCGGTTACTATGGCTACACCTTC. Its protein product is CASSLSGLGYYGYTF. Using reference TRBV5-1 and TRBJ1-2 for the parts outside the CDR3, the full variable domain is KAGVTQTPRYLIKTRGQQVTLSCSPISGHRSVSWYQQTPGQGLQFLFEYFSETQRNKGNFPGRFSGRQFSNSRSEMNVSTLELGDSALYLCASSLSGLGYYGYTFGSGTRLTVV.

The chain links TRBV7-2 to TRBJ2-5, with 7 bases identical to TRBD2. Trimming cost V 4 bases and J 3 bases; bases outside gene matches: 5. Germline V gives CDR1 SGHTA, CDR2 FQGNSA. This CDR3 contains 14 residues. The CDR3: CASSSRRGEETQYF. The CDR3 nucleotides read TGTGCCAGCAGCTCTAGACGGGGGGAAGAGACCCAGTACTTC.

The rearrangement joins TRBV6-2 or TRBV6-3 to TRBJ2-3; TRBD1 is a possible D gene (5 bases). V was trimmed by 5 bases and J by 3 bases, leaving 9 bases between them. Per germline, CDR1 MNHEY and CDR2 SVGEGT. This CDR3 has 13 amino acids. The CDR3 DNA follows: TGTGCCAGCAGTCGACAGTTGACAGATACGCAGTATTTT. It yields the protein CASSRQLTDTQYF.

The chain recombines TRBV11-2 with TRBJ1-1; no definite D call. The CDR3 has 13 amino acids. The V end lost 2 bases, the J end lost 1 base, and 5 bases lay between the germline ends. Per germline, CDR1 SGHAT and CDR2 FQNNGV. The CDR3 spells CASSLTRNTEAFF. DNA of the CDR3: TGTGCCAGCAGCTTAACGAGGAACACTGAAGCTTTCTTT.

This sequence joins TRBV10-3 and TRBJ2-7, with D tentatively TRBD1 (6 bases). The germline V gene has CDR1 ENHRY and CDR2 SYGVKD. The CDR3 totals 12 residues. The V end lost 5 bases, the J end lost 5 bases, and 10 bases lay between the germline ends. This CDR3 reads CAISQGLDEQYF. The CDR3 nucleotides are TGTGCCATCAGTCAGGGGCTCGACGAGCAGTACTTC.

This clone was seen a single time. V is TRBV5-6 and J is TRBJ2-3, with 8 bases fitting TRBD1. Per the germline V gene, CDR1 is SGHDT and CDR2 is YYEEEE. The ends lost 6 bases at V and 4 bases at J; junction bases unmatched: 10. This CDR3 contains 15 residues. CDR3 region: CASTIQGAVSDTQYF. Written as DNA, the CDR3 is TGTGCCAGCACCATCCAGGGGGCAGTTTCAGATACGCAGTATTTT.

The chain uses TRBV6-2 or TRBV6-3 and TRBJ1-5; TRBD1 might be the D (5 bases). The CDR3 loop spans 14 amino acids. Germline V gene lookup returns CDR1 MNHEY and CDR2 SVGEGT. V was shortened by 2 bases and J by 7 bases, with 12 bases between the two germline ends. The CDR3 DNA follows: TGTGCCAGCAGTTACCAGGGCAGTTACCAGCCCCAGCATTTT. It specifies CASSYQGSYQPQHF.

This clone appeared a single time. The chain carries TRBV28 and TRBJ1-6, with TRBD1 as a possible D gene (5 bases). Looked up from germline, CDR1 is MDHEN and CDR2 is SYDVKM. The germline V and J ends were trimmed by 6 bases and 9 bases, with 15 bases remaining between them. This CDR3 spans 14 amino acids. The CDR3 here is CASRSGGIGSPLHF. CDR3 sequence (DNA): TGTGCCAGCAGAAGTGGGGGGATCGGTTCACCCCTCCACTTT.

The gene calls are TRBV7-3 and TRBJ2-7; D perhaps matches TRBD2 (6 bases). Germline V gene sequence: CDR1 SGHTA, CDR2 FQGTGA. V was clipped by 3 bases and J by 0 bases, with 21 bases between them. This CDR3 is 18 amino acids long. The CDR3 nucleotides read TGTGCCAGCAGCTTTGCGGGGCCGACAGCCGATCGCTCCTACGAGCAGTACTTC. It is translated as CASSFAGPTADRSYEQYF. Full variable domain (missing parts from reference TRBV7-3 and TRBJ2-7): GAGVSQTPSNKVTEKGKYVELRCDPISGHTALYWYRQSLGQGPEFLIYFQGTGAADDSGLPNDRFFAVRPEGSVSTLKIQRTERGDSAVYLCASSFAGPTADRSYEQYFGPGTRLTVT.

This chain uses TRBV7-2 with TRBJ1-2; TRBD1 aligns across 7 bases. The length of the CDR3 is 15 residues. V was clipped by 5 bases and J by 5 bases; unmatched bases: 11. CDR1 SGHTA and CDR2 FQGNSA come from the germline V gene. CDR3 bases: TGTGCCAGCAGCCCGTCCGCACAGGGGTCGTATGGCTACACCTTC. Its protein is CASSPSAQGSYGYTF.

The chain couples TRBV7-2 to TRBJ1-5; weak D call: TRBD1 (5 bases). Trimming pared 1 base from V and 3 bases from J, leaving 13 bases between. Looked up from germline, CDR1 is SGHTA and CDR2 is FQGNSA. The CDR3 is 16 residues long. The CDR3 bases are TGTGCCAGCAGCTTAGGTGGCAGGGTGGTCAATCAGCCCCAGCATTTT. Amino acid sequence: CASSLGGRVVNQPQHF.

The chain is built from TRBV2 and TRBJ1-3; TRBD1 aligns across 9 bases. Germline trimming cut 5 bases from V and 3 bases from J; bases unmatched to any gene: 8. The CDR3 length is 16 residues. Germline V gene data show CDR1 as SNHLY and CDR2 as FYNNEI. The CDR3 region is CASSSDRGGSGNTIYF. In DNA, the CDR3 is TGTGCCAGCAGTTCGGACAGGGGTGGAAGTGGAAACACCATATATTTT.

This chain connects TRBV5-1 to TRBJ1-1; no definite D call. CDR1 SGHRS and CDR2 YFSETQ come from the germline V gene. Trimming left V 0 bases short and J 5 bases short, with 14 bases between. This CDR3 comprises 15 residues. CDR3 loop: CASSLEVAGVTEAFF. CDR3 in DNA: TGCGCCAGCAGCTTGGAGGTGGCCGGGGTAACTGAAGCTTTCTTT.

V and J are TRBV11-2 and TRBJ1-2; TRBD1 might be the D (6 bases). This CDR3 comprises 14 residues. Trimming shortened V by 5 bases and J by 7 bases, and 17 bases separated the two germline ends. Germline values: CDR1 SGHAT, CDR2 FQNNGV. CDR3 region: CASSPGAGGFGYTF. The CDR3 nucleotides are TGTGCCAGCAGCCCCGGGGCGGGGGGCTTTGGCTACACCTTC.

This clone was picked up a small number of times. The chain links TRBV10-3 to TRBJ1-2, with TRBD1 matching over 8 bases. CDR1 and CDR2 from the germline V gene are ENHRY and SYGVKD. V shed 0 bases, J shed 2 bases, and the junction held 5 bases outside the gene matches. CDR3 length: 16 residues. The DNA for the CDR3 is TGTGCCATCAGTGAGTCGGGGCAGGGGGCAAACTATGGCTACACCTTC. Amino acid sequence: CAISESGQGANYGYTF.

The V and J genes are TRBV3-1 (or the pseudogene TRBV3-2) and TRBJ1-3; D is ambiguous. V was pared by 6 bases and J by 4 bases, with 13 bases between. This CDR3 has 14 residues. Germline lookup yields CDR1 LGHDT and CDR2 YNNKEL (reference sequence). Here the CDR3 reads CASSSGGVGNTIYF. The CDR3 DNA is TGTGCCAGCAGTAGCGGCGGGGTCGGAAACACCATATATTTT.

The chain is built from TRBV7-8 and TRBJ1-3; the D is unclear. Germline CDR1 and CDR2: SGHVS and FQNEAQ. The CDR3 is 15 amino acids. Trimming cost V 2 bases and J 0 bases, with 8 bases left between them. Here the CDR3 reads CASSLLEFSGNTIYF. The CDR3 DNA reads TGTGCCAGCAGCTTACTGGAGTTCTCTGGAAACACCATATATTTT.

The chain uses TRBV7-6 and TRBJ2-1; no firm D call. Germline lookup yields CDR1 SGHVS and CDR2 FNYEAQ. CDR3 length equals 16 residues. Between the trimmed V and J ends, which lost 5 bases and 0 bases, there was a span of 14 bases. The CDR3 reads CASSPSLYNSYNEQFF. The DNA for the CDR3 is TGTGCCAGCAGCCCGAGCCTATATAACTCCTACAATGAGCAGTTCTTC.

This chain links TRBV19 with TRBJ2-7; tentative D call: TRBD1 (6 bases). The CDR3 loop spans 13 amino acids. The germline V gene encodes CDR1 LNHDA and CDR2 SQIVND (reference sequence). Trimming removed 7 bases at V and 7 bases at J, with 17 bases between. CDR3 protein: CASNGQGIGEQYF. In DNA, the CDR3 is TGTGCCAGTAATGGGCAGGGGATTGGGGAGCAGTACTTC.